A single sample gave rise to the 8 T cell receptor beta chains below, sequenced in a study of CD8 T cells in Susac syndrome. Random hexamers served to reverse transcribe about 0.5 to 1 ug RNA. From the immunoSEQ multiplex PCR reads, TCRdb called clonotypes with MiXCR, one entry per CDR3 protein. The data contain under 80,000 distinct CDR3 sequences, around 96% of them singletons. Sequenced material: CD8+ T cells from PBMCs. The source of these receptors is a human donor with multiple sclerosis.

This clonotype came up once. J is TRBJ1-2 and V is TRBV11-2; D unclear. CDR1 SGHAT and CDR2 FQNNGV come from the germline V gene. The V end was cut by 4 bases, the J end by 1 base, with 13 bases between. The CDR3 covers 15 residues. For the CDR3, the DNA is TGTGCCAGCAGCTCACCGCAAGACCATAACTATGGCTACACCTTC. Protein product: CASSSPQDHNYGYTF.

This sequence joins TRBV6-2 or TRBV6-3 and TRBJ1-2; 7 bases match TRBD1. The germline V gene has CDR1 MNHEY and CDR2 SVGEGT. The trim removed 7 bases at V and 3 bases at J, leaving 5 bases unmatched. This CDR3 has 13 amino acids. The CDR3 DNA is TGTGCCAGCAAGGGGACAGCGGACTATGGCTACACCTTC. Translation gives CASKGTADYGYTF.

This chain joins TRBV20-1 and TRBJ1-1; no clear D gene. Germline V gene lookup returns CDR1 DFQATT and CDR2 SNEGSKA (reference sequence). This CDR3 has 13 residues. V gave up 5 bases and J gave up 0 bases, with 10 bases separating them. The CDR3 reads CSAPRGMNTEAFF. The CDR3 DNA reads TGCAGTGCTCCCCGTGGGATGAACACTGAAGCTTTCTTT.

The chain employs TRBV25-1 and TRBJ2-2, with 11 bases matching TRBD2. The CDR3 totals 16 residues. The V and J ends lost 4 bases and 7 bases, in that order; junction bases with no gene match: 8. Germline V gene sequence: CDR1 MGHDK, CDR2 SYGVNS. The CDR3 here is CASSALAGGQVGELFF. CDR3 bases: TGTGCCAGCAGTGCATTAGCGGGGGGGCAGGTCGGGGAGCTGTTTTTT.

The chain has TRBV18 and TRBJ1-2; D call uncertain. Germline CDR1 reads KGHSH; CDR2 reads LQKENI. The V and J ends lost 6 bases and 0 bases respectively, with 11 bases between them. This CDR3 comprises 14 residues. The chain's CDR3 is CASSPSGSNYGYTF. CDR3 nucleotides: TGTGCCAGCTCCCCGTCGGGGTCTAACTATGGCTACACCTTC.

V usage is TRBV7-9 and J usage is TRBJ2-5, with TRBD2 as a possible D gene (6 bases). Germline V CDR1 and CDR2: SEHNR, FQNEAQ (reference sequence). This CDR3 has 14 amino acids. Trimming shortened V by 6 bases and J by 5 bases, and 16 bases separated the two germline ends. CDR3 nucleotide sequence: TGTGCCAGCAGGTCGGACTACACACGGGAGACCCAGTACTTC. This encodes CASRSDYTRETQYF. Complete variable domain (other parts from reference TRBV7-9 and TRBJ2-5): DTGVSQNPRHKITKRGQNVTFRCDPISEHNRLYWYRQTLGQGPEFLTYFQNEAQLEKSRLLSDRFSAERPKGSFSTLEIQRTEQGDSAMYLCASRSDYTRETQYFGPGTRLLVL.

The V call is TRBV4-3, the J call TRBJ2-7; tentative D call: TRBD2 (6 bases). V was trimmed by 4 bases and J by 0 bases, leaving 16 bases between them. This CDR3 contains 16 residues. Germline V lookup: CDR1 LGHNA, CDR2 YSLEER. CDR3 in amino acids: CASSPAPGVPSYEQYF. The CDR3 bases are TGCGCCAGCAGCCCGGCGCCGGGGGTCCCCTCCTACGAGCAGTACTTC.

This sequence joins TRBV4-1 and TRBJ2-5; maybe TRBD2 (5 bases). The V end was cut by 3 bases, the J end by 1 base, with 15 bases between. The CDR3 totals 16 residues. Germline loops: CDR1 MGHRA, CDR2 YSYEKL. CDR3 loop: CASSHRDPVLQETQYF. The CDR3 nucleotides are TGCGCCAGCAGCCACCGGGATCCGGTACTCCAAGAGACCCAGTACTTC.